Following are 20 T cell receptor beta chains from one sample sequenced in a study of T cells in Graves' hyperthyroidism and ophthalmopathy. RNA transcripts were the template for amplifying TCR beta CDR3 regions. The primer set for the first-round RT-PCR of the TCR CDR3 was HTBI. TCRdb re-derived calls from the multiplex PCR reads in MiXCR, one entry per CDR3 protein. The sample records about 840,000 distinct CDR3 sequences, more than 30% being singletons. Specimen: blood. These receptors were taken from a man younger than 35 with Graves' hyperthyroidism.

This clonotype was picked up one time. The rearrangement joins TRBV10-2 to TRBJ2-7, with D hard to call. The CDR3 extends over 13 amino acids. The germline CDR1 and CDR2 sequences are WSHSY and SAAADI. The V end was cut by 0 bases, the J end by 4 bases, with 7 bases between. The CDR3, as DNA: TGCGCCAGCAGTGAGTCGAGACGGTACGAGCAGTACTTC. It is translated as CASSESRRYEQYF.

The chain links TRBV4-1 to TRBJ1-1, with 9 bases lining up with TRBD1. The CDR3 has 15 residues. With 3 bases clipped from V and 4 bases from J, the junction kept 6 bases outside the gene matches. In germline, CDR1 is MGHRA, CDR2 YSYEKL. This chain's CDR3 is CASSHPGQGVTEAFF. The DNA for the CDR3 is TGCGCCAGCAGCCATCCGGGACAGGGTGTCACTGAAGCTTTCTTT.

There are a few counts of this clonotype. V and J are TRBV5-1 and TRBJ2-7; D ambiguous. V shed 0 bases and J shed 4 bases, with 14 bases lying between them. Per germline, CDR1 SGHRS and CDR2 YFSETQ. The CDR3 extends over 15 amino acids. The CDR3 region is CASSLGAQMGYEQYF. For the CDR3, the DNA is TGCGCCAGCAGCTTGGGGGCGCAGATGGGGTACGAGCAGTACTTC.

In this sample, this clonotype turned up many times. The CDR3 is CASTADRRTEAFF. The CDR3 DNA is TGTGCCAGCACTGCGGACAGGCGCACTGAAGCTTTCTTT. The rearrangement joins TRBV12-3 or TRBV12-4 to TRBJ1-1; 7 nucleotides align to TRBD1. The CDR3 spans 13 residues. Trimming cost V 7 bases and J 4 bases; bases outside gene matches: 6.

At least ten counts were recorded for this clonotype. The genes are TRBV14 and TRBJ1-1, with D unclear. V was cut by 4 bases and J by 7 bases, with 13 bases left in between. Looked up from germline, CDR1 is SGHDN and CDR2 is FVKESK. The length of the CDR3 is 13 residues. CDR3 loop: CASSPESNSEAFF. In DNA form, the CDR3 reads TGTGCCAGCAGCCCCGAGAGTAATAGTGAAGCTTTCTTT.

Only a few counts were recorded for this clonotype. The J gene is TRBJ1-1, the V gene TRBV9, with D perhaps TRBD1 (5 bases). Germline V gene sequence: CDR1 SGDLS, CDR2 YYNGEE. This CDR3 has 14 amino acids. V was trimmed by 3 bases and J by 2 bases, leaving 11 bases between them. The DNA for the CDR3 is TGTGCCAGCAGCGGGGAGGGGACCAACACTGAAGCTTTCTTT. Protein sequence: CASSGEGTNTEAFF.

V gene TRBV5-1 combines with J gene TRBJ2-7; unclear D gene. CDR1 and CDR2 (germline): SGHRS, YFSETQ. CDR3 length equals 14 residues. Trimming left V 7 bases short and J 0 bases short, with 14 bases between. CDR3: CASGRTQDSYEQYF. CDR3 nucleotides: TGCGCCAGCGGAAGGACGCAGGACTCCTACGAGCAGTACTTC.

The genes are TRBV9 and TRBJ2-5, with TRBD2 matching over 9 bases. This CDR3 spans 15 amino acids. The V gene's germline CDR1 is SGDLS and CDR2 YYNGEE. The V gene end was trimmed by 3 bases and the J gene end by 3 bases; junction bases not matched to a gene: 6. In nucleotides, the CDR3 is TGTGCCAGCAGCGCGAACAGCGGGAGGAAAGAGACCCAGTACTTC. Translating gives CASSANSGRKETQYF.

As DNA, the CDR3 is TGTGCCAGCGGTTACTCCGGGGAAACCGGGGAGCTGTTTTTT. The encoded protein is CASGYSGETGELFF. The chain combines TRBV27 with TRBJ2-2; a possible D gene is TRBD2 (5 bases). V gave up 8 bases and J gave up 5 bases, with 15 bases separating them. This CDR3 comprises 14 residues. Germline V gene sequence: CDR1 MNHEY, CDR2 SMNVEV (reference sequence).

The V gene is TRBV6-5, the J gene TRBJ2-5, with TRBD1 as a possible D gene (6 bases). V dropped 10 bases and J dropped 3 bases, with 15 bases sitting between them. Germline V gene data show CDR1 as MNHEY and CDR2 as SVGAGI. The length of the CDR3 is 13 residues. For the CDR3, the DNA is TGTGCCACCAGGCAAAGGGGGAAAGAGACCCAGTACTTC. As protein: CATRQRGKETQYF.

This clonotype was recorded many times. This rearrangement joins TRBV24-1 to TRBJ1-1; 8 bases fit TRBD1. CDR3 length: 17 residues. Germline CDR1 KGHDR, CDR2 SFDVKD. With 4 bases clipped from V and 5 bases from J, the junction kept 14 bases outside the gene matches. CDR3 DNA: TGTGCCACCAGTGACCAAAGGACAGGGAGGTTGGGAACTGAAGCTTTCTTT. Its protein product is CATSDQRTGRLGTEAFF.

The sample holds many counts of this clonotype. The gene calls are TRBV29-1 and TRBJ2-7; maybe TRBD1 (5 bases). This CDR3 comprises 12 residues. CDR1 and CDR2 (germline): SQVTM, ANQGSEA. Trimming took 4 bases from V and 3 from J, leaving 10 bases between them. The CDR3 here is CSVVGQGYEQYF. The CDR3 nucleotides are TGCAGCGTTGTCGGCCAGGGCTACGAGCAGTACTTC.

The sample holds many counts of this clonotype. This rearrangement joins TRBV9 to TRBJ1-2; no clear D gene. V shed 2 bases and J shed 4 bases, with 9 bases lying between them. Germline V gene data show CDR1 as SGDLS and CDR2 as YYNGEE. The CDR3 sequence is 13 residues long. CDR3: CASSVEGGYGYTF. The CDR3 bases are TGTGCCAGCAGCGTTGAGGGCGGCTATGGCTACACCTTC.

This chain uses TRBV7-2 with TRBJ1-3; D unclear. V was cut by 3 bases and J by 14 bases, with 14 bases left in between. Germline lookup yields CDR1 SGHTA and CDR2 FQGNSA. CDR3 length: 12 residues. The CDR3 region is CASSFSGNAVYF. The CDR3 DNA is TGTGCCAGCAGCTTCTCTGGAAACGCCGTATATTTT.

This clonotype was picked up a small number of times. The chain links TRBV29-1 to TRBJ2-7, with TRBD1 identical over 9 bases. Germline V gives CDR1 SQVTM, CDR2 ANQGSEA. This CDR3 is built from 15 residues. Trimming removed 0 bases from V and 0 bases from J; junction bases left unmatched: 3. Here the CDR3 reads CSVEEGQGLSYEQYF. The CDR3 region has the DNA TGCAGCGTTGAAGAGGGACAGGGCCTCTCCTACGAGCAGTACTTC.

The rearrangement uses TRBV25-1 and TRBJ1-3; D is unclear. The CDR3 consists of 16 residues. CDR1 and CDR2 from the germline V gene are MGHDK and SYGVNS. V shed 4 bases and J shed 0 bases, with 13 bases lying between them. CDR3 sequence reads: CASSAWYGDSGNTIYF. The DNA for the CDR3 is TGTGCCAGCAGTGCTTGGTACGGGGACTCTGGAAACACCATATATTTT.

In this sample, this clonotype turned up once. CDR3 loop: CASNPGTTVNEQFF. The CDR3, as DNA: TGCGCCAGCAACCCCGGGACCACCGTCAATGAGCAGTTCTTC. The gene calls are TRBV5-1 and TRBJ2-1, with D perhaps TRBD1 or TRBD2 (5 bases each). Germline values: CDR1 SGHRS, CDR2 YFSETQ. V was clipped by 6 bases and J by 6 bases, with 16 bases between them. The CDR3 has 14 amino acids.

The chain employs TRBV2 and TRBJ2-5; possible D gene TRBD2, 6 bases. The CDR3 has 13 amino acids. In germline, CDR1 is SNHLY, CDR2 FYNNEI. V was shortened by 7 bases and J by 7 bases, with 16 bases between the two germline ends. The DNA for the CDR3 is TGTGCCAGCACCCTGGCGGGGCTTGGGACCCAGTACTTC. Its protein product is CASTLAGLGTQYF.

V and J are TRBV19 and TRBJ1-5, with D tentatively TRBD1 (6 bases). CDR3 size: 13 residues. V was cut by 7 bases and J by 7 bases, with 14 bases left in between. Looked up from germline, CDR1 is LNHDA and CDR2 is SQIVND (reference sequence). For the CDR3, the DNA is TGTGCCAGTACTGGGGGGCTGGGGCAGCCCCAGCATTTT. This encodes CASTGGLGQPQHF. The full variable domain, its missing parts supplied by reference TRBV19 and TRBJ1-5, is DGGITQSPKYLFRKEGQNVTLSCEQNLNHDAMYWYRQDPGQGLRLIYYSQIVNDFQKGDIAEGYSVSREKKESFPLTVTSAQKNPTAFYLCASTGGLGQPQHFGDGTRLSIL.

This clonotype was seen at least ten times. The CDR3 region is CSASSQGSTISGANVLTF. The CDR3 nucleotides are TGCAGTGCTAGCTCACAGGGGAGTACAATATCTGGGGCCAACGTCCTGACTTTC. The V call is TRBV20-1, the J call TRBJ2-6, with TRBD1 matching 7 bases. This CDR3 comprises 18 residues. V shed 3 bases and J 1 base; nucleotides not matched to a gene: 12. Germline CDR1 reads DFQATT; CDR2 reads SNEGSKA (reference sequence).